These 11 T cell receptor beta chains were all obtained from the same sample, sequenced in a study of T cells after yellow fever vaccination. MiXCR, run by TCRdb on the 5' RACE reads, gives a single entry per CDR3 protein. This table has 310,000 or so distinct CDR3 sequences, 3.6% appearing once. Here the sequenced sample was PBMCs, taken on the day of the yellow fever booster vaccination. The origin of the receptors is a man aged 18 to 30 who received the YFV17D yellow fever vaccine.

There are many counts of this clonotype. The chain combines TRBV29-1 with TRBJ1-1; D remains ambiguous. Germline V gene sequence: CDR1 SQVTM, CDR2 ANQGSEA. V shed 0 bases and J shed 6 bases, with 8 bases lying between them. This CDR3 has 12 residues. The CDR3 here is CSVEEATSEAFF. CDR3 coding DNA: TGCAGCGTTGAAGAAGCAACCTCTGAAGCTTTCTTT.

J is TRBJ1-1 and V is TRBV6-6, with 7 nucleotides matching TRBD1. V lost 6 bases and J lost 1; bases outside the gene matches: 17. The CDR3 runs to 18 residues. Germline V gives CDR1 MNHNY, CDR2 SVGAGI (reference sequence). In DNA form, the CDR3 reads TGTGCCAGCAGCCACGGGTTTAGAAGGACAGGTCGGAACACTGAAGCTTTCTTT. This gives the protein CASSHGFRRTGRNTEAFF.

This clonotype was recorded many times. Written as DNA, the CDR3 is TGTGCCAGCAGAGGTAGCTCCTATAATTCACCCCTCCACTTT. Translation gives CASRGSSYNSPLHF. The chain combines TRBV12-3 or TRBV12-4 with TRBJ1-6; D is undetermined. Deletions cut 6 bases from V and 0 bases from J, with 6 bases between. CDR3 length: 14 amino acids.

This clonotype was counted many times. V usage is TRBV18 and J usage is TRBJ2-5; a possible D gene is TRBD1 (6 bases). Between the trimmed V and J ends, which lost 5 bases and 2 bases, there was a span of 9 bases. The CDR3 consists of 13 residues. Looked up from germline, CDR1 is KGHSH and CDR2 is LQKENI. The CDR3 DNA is TGTGCCAGCTCAAAAGGGGGTCAAGAGACCCAGTACTTC. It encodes CASSKGGQETQYF.

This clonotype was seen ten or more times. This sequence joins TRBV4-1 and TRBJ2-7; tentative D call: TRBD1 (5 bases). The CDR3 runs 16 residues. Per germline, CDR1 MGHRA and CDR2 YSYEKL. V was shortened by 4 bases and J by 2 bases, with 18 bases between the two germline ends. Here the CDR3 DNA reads TGCGCCAGCAGCCCGCTCGGGCAGGGTTTAACCTACGAGCAGTACTTC. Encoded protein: CASSPLGQGLTYEQYF.

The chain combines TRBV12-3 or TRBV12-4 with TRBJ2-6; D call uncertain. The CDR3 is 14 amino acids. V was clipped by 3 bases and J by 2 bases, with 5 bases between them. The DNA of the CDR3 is TGTGCCAGCAGTTTCACAGCTGGGGCCAACGTCCTGACTTTC. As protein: CASSFTAGANVLTF.

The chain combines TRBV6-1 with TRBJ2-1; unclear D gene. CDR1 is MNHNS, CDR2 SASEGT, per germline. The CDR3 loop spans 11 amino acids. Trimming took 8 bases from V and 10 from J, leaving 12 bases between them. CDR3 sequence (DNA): TGTGCCAGCCAGGTATTCGGCGAGCAGTTCTTC. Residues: CASQVFGEQFF.

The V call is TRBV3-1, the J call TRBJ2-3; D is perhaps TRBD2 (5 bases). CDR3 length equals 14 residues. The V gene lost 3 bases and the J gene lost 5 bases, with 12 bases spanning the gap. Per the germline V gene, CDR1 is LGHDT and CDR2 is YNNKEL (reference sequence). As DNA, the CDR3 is TGTGCCAGCAGCCATTCAGCCGAGGGAGATACGCAGTATTTT. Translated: CASSHSAEGDTQYF.

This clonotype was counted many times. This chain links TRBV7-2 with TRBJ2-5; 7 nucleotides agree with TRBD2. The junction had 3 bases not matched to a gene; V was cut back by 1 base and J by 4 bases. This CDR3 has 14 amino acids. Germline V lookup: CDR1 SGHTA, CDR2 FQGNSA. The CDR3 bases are TGTGCCAGCAGCTTAGTCGGCGGGGGAGAGACCCAGTACTTC. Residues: CASSLVGGGETQYF.

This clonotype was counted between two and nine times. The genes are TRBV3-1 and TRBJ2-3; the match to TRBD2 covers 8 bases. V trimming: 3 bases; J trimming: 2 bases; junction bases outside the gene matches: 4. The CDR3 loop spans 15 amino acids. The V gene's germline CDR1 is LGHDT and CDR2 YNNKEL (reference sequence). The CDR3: CASSQTGGATDTQYF. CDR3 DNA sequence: TGTGCCAGCAGCCAGACCGGGGGGGCCACAGATACGCAGTATTTT.

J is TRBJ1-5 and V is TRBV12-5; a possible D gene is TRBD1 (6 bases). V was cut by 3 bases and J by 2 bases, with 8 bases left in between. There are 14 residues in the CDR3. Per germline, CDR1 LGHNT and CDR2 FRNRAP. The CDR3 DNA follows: TGTGCTAGTGGTTTAGGGGGTGGCAATCAGCCCCAGCATTTT. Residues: CASGLGGGNQPQHF.